This T cell receptor (beta chain) was documented in a study of T cells in Graves' hyperthyroidism and ophthalmopathy. At the level of the study: The authors collected peripheral blood at initial diagnosis, before any treatment.

Not enrolled were patients with uncontrolled infection, other autoimmune disease, pregnancy or lactation. Study findings and constraints: Blood also contained most expanded thyroid clonotypes above 0.001. A model of 13 V-J pairs discriminated ophthalmopathy from stable hyperthyroidism.

This clonotype has ten or more counts. The antigen remains unidentified. Amplified TCR beta CDR3 regions derived from RNA transcripts. The TCR CDR3 was amplified in a first-round RT-PCR using the HTBI primer set. TCRdb reprocessed the multiplex PCR reads via MiXCR and lists one record per CDR3 protein. This table has a few hundred thousand distinct CDR3 sequences, roughly 13% appearing once. The J segment lost 2 bases and the V segment lost 3 bases, leaving 7 bases of the junction unmatched. CDR3 length equals 17 residues. The sequenced material came from blood. The V gene is TRBV12-3 or TRBV12-4, the J gene TRBJ1-5, with 10 nucleotides matching TRBD1. The receptor was derived from a woman aged 18-29 years with Graves' hyperthyroidism. CDR3 sequence reads: CASSFDRGLVGNQPQHF. The DNA of the CDR3 is TGTGCCAGCAGTTTCGACAGGGGGCTGGTCGGCAATCAGCCCCAGCATTTT.